This T cell receptor (beta chain) is drawn from a study of identical twins (dated by TCRdb to about 2016). In terms of the full investigation: To test whether fetal clonotypes persist, the study used deep sequencing on TCR alpha and beta repertoires from monozygotic twins, unrelated adults of various ages, and cord blood. To rule out contamination, the twin experiments were replicated at different times with different library preparation protocols.

Library generation was performed with 5' RACE. Sequencing was carried out with an Illumina HiSeq 2000. Template switching introduced a universal primer binding site; the final cDNA contained a unique molecular identifier, enabling accurate counting of TCR cDNA molecules. Specific primers in the conserved constant-segment region were used to synthesize first-strand cDNA for the TCR alpha and beta chains. Each cDNA library was double barcoded, with a SMART-Mk sample barcode plus Illumina barcodes, to control for contamination. Two successive PCR steps introduced TruSeq adapter sequences along with Illumina sample barcodes. Sequencing of the TCR alpha and beta cDNA libraries was done on the Illumina HiSeq platform using custom primers. The study's processing was this. Unique molecular identifiers were extracted from raw reads with MiGEC, and CDR3 positions were determined with MiXCR. For each individual, recombination models were inferred using an EM algorithm with the repgenHMM and IGoR tools. Shared clonotype analysis was performed with the tcR package in R, normalizing sharing by the product of cloneset sizes. To study raw recombination free of thymic and clonal selection effects, out-of-frame nonproductive sequences were analyzed. In-frame beta chains were kept once TCRdb had trimmed the public reads at Q25 with fastp and called clones with MiXCR. Rows with a matching CDR3 protein are joined into one entry that keeps the most common DNA and genes. These V and J calls rely on TCRdb rather than the paper's analysis. This sample comprises a few hundred thousand distinct CDR3 sequences, approximately 9.1% of them detected only once. The ten most abundant clones make up 7.5% to 9.5% of the sample.

Results the study describes overall, beyond this receptor: Invariant T cells such as MAIT and iNKT could partly confound zero-insertion analyses, though diverse VJ usage argued against this for most clonotypes. Fewer insertions were carried by abundant cord blood beta clonotypes; a weaker similar trend was observed in young adult naive repertoires, while no such trend was observed in memory repertoires. Compared with coincidental sharing between unrelated individuals, an excess of low generation-probability sequences was observed among out-of-frame TCR alpha sequences shared between twins. Out-of-frame TCR alpha sharing in monozygotic twins was systematically underestimated by recombination models, whereas sharing between unrelated individuals was in agreement with the recombination models. A weaker excess of twin sharing was found in beta out-of-frame sequences because the signal-to-noise ratio was lowered by fewer shared sequences. Because the same donors could not be followed over many years, the conclusions relied on cross-sectional statistical analysis.

This clonotype was counted at least ten times. Its specific antigen is unknown. No base qualities exist here, and no much larger clone lies one base off it. V gives up 0 bases and J gives up 2 bases, and the segment between their germline ends measures 12 bases. The CDR3, cysteine through phenylalanine, is 16 amino acids long. Of all the DNA, just the CDR3 is kept, 48 bases in frame from base 1. Every donor was a healthy Caucasian. Three unrelated non-twin adults were also sequenced: a male aged 18 to 30, a male aged 50 to 59 and a female aged 50 to 59. Using Miltenyi CD45RO+ enrichment and human naive T-cell isolation kits, memory (CD45RO+) and naive T cells were isolated from PBMC.

Recombination joined TRBV12-3 or TRBV12-4 with TRBJ2-3; TRBD1 is perhaps the D gene, given 5 matching bases. The sequenced sample consisted of naive T cells sorted from blood. The cell subset or site label corresponds to: cells isolated with a human naive T-cell isolation kit. The receptor comes from a woman between 50 and 59 years old in good health. The DNA sequence is TGTGCCAGCAGTTTAGCGCAGGGAAAGAACACAGATACGCAGTATTTT. The translation is CASSLAQGKNTDTQYF.